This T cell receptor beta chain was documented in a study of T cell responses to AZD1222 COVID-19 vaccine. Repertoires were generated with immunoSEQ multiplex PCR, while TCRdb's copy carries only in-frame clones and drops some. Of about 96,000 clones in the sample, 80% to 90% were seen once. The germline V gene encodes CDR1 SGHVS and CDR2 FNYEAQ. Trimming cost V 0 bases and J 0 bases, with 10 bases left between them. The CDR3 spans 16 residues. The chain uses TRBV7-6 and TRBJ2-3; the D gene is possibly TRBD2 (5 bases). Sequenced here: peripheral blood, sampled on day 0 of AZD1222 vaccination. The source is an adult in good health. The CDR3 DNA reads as TGTGCCAGCAGCTTAGCGGTCCGGGGTAGCACAGATACGCAGTATTTT. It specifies CASSLAVRGSTDTQYF. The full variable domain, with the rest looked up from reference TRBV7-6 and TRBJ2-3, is GAGVSQSPRYKVTKRGQDVALRCDPISGHVSLYWYRQALGQGPEFLTYFNYEAQQDKSGLPNDRFSAERPEGSISTLTIQRTEQRDSAMYRCASSLAVRGSTDTQYFGPGTRLTVL.